What follows are 30 T cell receptor beta chains derived from one specimen sequenced in a study of T cell responses to AZD1222 COVID-19 vaccine. Measured with immunoSEQ multiplex PCR; TCRdb has only the in-frame clones, and not every one. The sample gives 150,000 to 160,000 clones, 90% of which show up once; less than 2% is in the top ten. The sample was peripheral blood, taken on day 0 of AZD1222 vaccination. The receptors originated from an adult in good health.

The chain has TRBV28 and TRBJ2-5, with TRBD1 as a possible D gene (6 bases). Germline CDR1 MDHEN, CDR2 SYDVKM. The V gene lost 5 bases and the J gene lost 2 bases, with 15 bases spanning the gap. The CDR3 consists of 15 residues. CDR3 nucleotide sequence: TGTGCCAGCAGTACTATAGTAGGACAGCAAGAGACCCAGTACTTC. It specifies CASSTIVGQQETQYF. Complete variable domain (other parts from reference TRBV28 and TRBJ2-5): DVKVTQSSRYLVKRTGEKVFLECVQDMDHENMFWYRQDPGLGLRLIYFSYDVKMKEKGDIPEGYSVSREKKERFSLILESASTNQTSMYLCASSTIVGQQETQYFGPGTRLLVL.

The chain uses TRBV7-3 and TRBJ1-1; D unclear. V was trimmed by 1 base and J by 5 bases, leaving 8 bases between them. Germline CDR1 is SGHTA and CDR2 is FQGTGA. CDR3 size: 13 residues. The CDR3 nucleotides read TGTGCCAGCAGCTTAATGGGTGTAACTGAAGCTTTCTTT. Protein product: CASSLMGVTEAFF. The variable domain in full, with the rest retrieved from reference TRBV7-3 and TRBJ1-1, is GAGVSQTPSNKVTEKGKYVELRCDPISGHTALYWYRQSLGQGPEFLIYFQGTGAADDSGLPNDRFFAVRPEGSVSTLKIQRTERGDSAVYLCASSLMGVTEAFFGQGTRLTVV.

The rearrangement joins TRBV6-1 to TRBJ2-7; tentative D call: TRBD2 (5 bases). The CDR3 contains 14 residues. Germline assignment: CDR1 MNHNS and CDR2 SASEGT. The germline V and J ends were trimmed by 5 bases and 4 bases, with 15 bases remaining between them. CDR3 in DNA: TGTGCCAGCAGTTTCCCGGGGAGTGGTTACGAGCAGTACTTC. Amino acids: CASSFPGSGYEQYF.

The chain is built from TRBV6-5 and TRBJ1-6, with 7 bases that match TRBD1. After removal of 7 bases from V and 14 bases from J, the junction contained 14 bases not matched to a gene. The length of the CDR3 is 14 residues. The germline CDR1 and CDR2 sequences are MNHEY and SVGAGI. As DNA, the CDR3 is TGTGCCAGCACTAGGACAGGCCCCCTTTCTTCCCTCCACTTT. As protein: CASTRTGPLSSLHF.

The J gene is TRBJ2-2, the V gene TRBV2; 13 bases are shared with TRBD2. CDR3 length equals 15 residues. Germline V gene data show CDR1 as SNHLY and CDR2 as FYNNEI. V lost 6 bases and J lost 5; bases outside the gene matches: 3. This CDR3 is CASRVLAGGTGELFF. The CDR3 DNA sequence: TGTGCCAGCAGAGTACTAGCGGGAGGGACCGGGGAGCTGTTTTTT.

In this sample, this clone turned up once. The sample carries other DNA sequences with the same CDR3. CDR3 bases: TGTGCCAGCAGTTACTCTTATCAAAGCTCCTACAATGAGCAGTTCTTC. Protein product: CASSYSYQSSYNEQFF. The chain recombines TRBV6-5 with TRBJ2-1; D call uncertain. The V gene lost 0 bases and the J gene lost 0 bases, with 9 bases spanning the gap. Germline V CDR1 and CDR2: MNHEY, SVGAGI. This CDR3 comprises 16 residues.

The V and J genes are TRBV4-2 and TRBJ1-1, with D perhaps TRBD1 (6 bases). The germline gives CDR1 LGHNA, CDR2 YNFKEQ. This CDR3 has 15 amino acids. V lost 1 base and J lost 8, with 17 bases in between. CDR3 nucleotides: TGTGCCAGCAGCCAAGGGGAAGACAGGTTGAAGGAAGCTTTCTTT. Its protein is CASSQGEDRLKEAFF.

The chain employs TRBV14 and TRBJ2-3, with TRBD2 matching over 11 bases. The CDR3 spans 16 residues. CDR1 SGHDN and CDR2 FVKESK come from the germline V gene. The ends lost 3 bases at V and 2 bases at J; junction bases unmatched: 4. The CDR3 DNA reads TGTGCCAGCAGCCATCGACTAGCGGGGCACACAGATACGCAGTATTTT. This gives the protein CASSHRLAGHTDTQYF.

This clone was seen once. This chain joins TRBV4-3 and TRBJ2-1; D gene uncertain. The length of the CDR3 is 12 residues. Trimming cost V 3 bases and J 6 bases, with 6 bases left between them. In germline, CDR1 is LGHNA, CDR2 YSLEER. CDR3 residues: CASSHETNEQFF. In DNA, the CDR3 is TGCGCCAGCAGCCATGAGACCAATGAGCAGTTCTTC.

There are a few counts of this clone. The chain couples TRBV6-2 or TRBV6-3 to TRBJ2-1; D is possibly TRBD2 (5 bases). The CDR3 consists of 13 residues. With 6 bases removed from V and 4 bases from J, the gap between germline ends came to 10 bases. CDR1 MNHEY and CDR2 SVGEGT come from the germline V gene. CDR3 region: CASSWGEYNEQFF. The CDR3 coding sequence is TGTGCCAGCAGCTGGGGAGAGTACAATGAGCAGTTCTTC.

CDR3 in DNA: TGTGCCACCAGCAGAGATAGCAGAGCCTACCCCGATCGCGCGCAATACTATGGCTACACCTTC. Translated: CATSRDSRAYPDRAQYYGYTF. V gene TRBV15 combines with J gene TRBJ1-2; D gene ambiguous. This CDR3 region has 21 residues. Germline loops: CDR1 LNHNV, CDR2 YYDKDF (reference sequence). V lost 0 bases to trimming and J lost 3 bases, with 29 bases between them.

The chain has TRBV28 and TRBJ2-1; 11 bases map to TRBD2. The CDR3 has 18 amino acids. The ends lost 2 bases at V and 5 bases at J; junction bases unmatched: 11. The germline gives CDR1 MDHEN, CDR2 SYDVKM. DNA for the CDR3: TGTGCCAGCAGTTTAAATTGGTATAGCGGGAGGGCCCACAATGAGCAGTTCTTC. Translating it yields CASSLNWYSGRAHNEQFF.

The CDR3 region is CASSLADRRDEKLFF. The CDR3 DNA follows: TGTGCCAGCAGCTTGGCGGACAGGAGGGATGAAAAACTGTTTTTT. V gene TRBV5-6 combines with J gene TRBJ1-4; 7 bases fit TRBD1. This CDR3 comprises 15 residues. J was trimmed by 6 bases and V by 0 bases; bases with no gene match: 5. Germline values: CDR1 SGHDT, CDR2 YYEEEE.

About this clone itself: Other DNA sequences within the sample encode an identical CDR3. The V call is TRBV28, the J call TRBJ1-3; D gene uncertain. V lost 3 bases and J 4 bases, leaving 4 bases between the germline ends. CDR1 is MDHEN, CDR2 SYDVKM, per germline. This CDR3 is built from 12 residues. In DNA form, the CDR3 reads TGTGCCAGCAGTTTTCCGGGAAACACCATATATTTT. Translating it yields CASSFPGNTIYF.

The CDR3, as DNA: TGTGCCAGCAGTGGGATACTCCCGGGACCCCCCCGCCAGCCCCAGCATTTT. This sequence encodes CASSGILPGPPRQPQHF. This chain uses TRBV2 with TRBJ1-5, with D possibly being TRBD1 (5 bases). V shed 4 bases and J shed 7 bases, with 23 bases lying between them. Germline V gene data show CDR1 as SNHLY and CDR2 as FYNNEI. The CDR3 consists of 17 residues. The full variable domain, its missing parts supplied by reference TRBV2 and TRBJ1-5, is EPEVTQTPSHQVTQMGQEVILRCVPISNHLYFYWYRQILGQKVEFLVSFYNNEISEKSEIFDDQFSVERPDGSNFTLKIRSTKLEDSAMYFCASSGILPGPPRQPQHFGDGTRLSIL.

J is TRBJ2-1 and V is TRBV9, with 9 bases identical to TRBD2. V lost 0 bases to trimming and J lost 8 bases; unmatched junction nucleotides: 9. The CDR3 has 16 amino acids. CDR1 is SGDLS, CDR2 YYNGEE, per germline. CDR3 region: CASSVGLAGTWDEQFF. The CDR3 DNA is TGTGCCAGCAGCGTAGGTCTAGCGGGGACTTGGGATGAGCAGTTCTTC.

This clone was picked up one time. The gene calls are TRBV2 and TRBJ2-7, with a weak D call TRBD1 (7 bases). There are 16 residues in the CDR3. CDR1 SNHLY and CDR2 FYNNEI come from the germline V gene. Trimming cost V 3 bases and J 7 bases, with 22 bases left between them. CDR3 nucleotides: TGTGCCAGCAGTGATACGGCAGGGGGAGGTTTCGGGGAGCAGTACTTC. Translating it yields CASSDTAGGGFGEQYF.

The CDR3 reads CASSFSSGYEQYF. In nucleotides, the CDR3 is TGTGCCAGCAGCTTCTCTAGTGGCTACGAGCAGTACTTC. This chain connects TRBV7-8 to TRBJ2-7, with D hard to call. There are 13 residues in the CDR3. The V gene lost 3 bases and the J gene lost 3 bases, with 9 bases spanning the gap. Germline CDR1 SGHVS, CDR2 FQNEAQ. Full variable domain (remainder filled in from reference TRBV7-8 and TRBJ2-7): GAGVSQSPRYKVAKRGQDVALRCDPISGHVSLFWYQQALGQGPEFLTYFQNEAQLDKSGLPSDRFFAERPEGSVSTLKIQRTQQEDSAVYLCASSFSSGYEQYFGPGTRLTVT.

The CDR3 sequence: CASSVGFWEASGANVLTF. The CDR3 nucleotides are TGTGCCAGCAGCGTAGGGTTTTGGGAGGCCTCTGGGGCCAACGTCCTGACTTTC. The chain recombines TRBV9 with TRBJ2-6; D perhaps matches TRBD2 (6 bases). Trimming removed 0 bases at V and 0 bases at J, with 13 bases between. Germline V CDR1 and CDR2: SGDLS, YYNGEE. This CDR3 has 18 residues.

The DNA for the CDR3 is TGCGCCAGCAGCCAAGATCTAGGGGCAGGGAGCTACGAGCAGTACTTC. Encoded protein: CASSQDLGAGSYEQYF. This chain uses TRBV4-3 with TRBJ2-7; D assignment may be TRBD1 or TRBD2 (5 bases each). V lost 0 bases and J 3 bases, leaving 15 bases between the germline ends. The V gene's germline CDR1 is LGHNA and CDR2 YSLEER. The length of the CDR3 is 16 residues.

V is TRBV9 and J is TRBJ1-6; D is uncertain. The germline V and J ends were trimmed by 0 bases and 3 bases, with 10 bases remaining between them. The CDR3 covers 16 residues. Looked up from germline, CDR1 is SGDLS and CDR2 is YYNGEE. CDR3 residues: CASSVGGHLYNSPLHF. The CDR3 bases are TGTGCCAGCAGCGTAGGTGGGCACCTCTATAATTCACCCCTCCACTTT.

V is TRBV19 and J is TRBJ2-5; D remains unclear. Deletions cut 6 bases from V and 2 bases from J, with 7 bases between. Germline V lookup: CDR1 LNHDA, CDR2 SQIVND (reference sequence). The length of the CDR3 is 12 residues. The CDR3 is CASRGFQETQYF. The CDR3 DNA reads as TGTGCCAGTAGGGGATTTCAAGAGACCCAGTACTTC.

The V and J genes are TRBV6-5 and TRBJ1-2, with 7 bases that match TRBD1. The CDR3 is 15 residues long. V lost 6 bases and J lost 6; bases outside the gene matches: 13. The germline CDR1 and CDR2 sequences are MNHEY and SVGAGI. The CDR3: CASRDQTAGGHGYTF. The DNA for the CDR3 is TGTGCCAGCAGGGACCAAACCGCAGGGGGACATGGCTACACCTTC.

The rearrangement links TRBV7-9 to TRBJ1-2; no definite D call. The CDR3 length is 14 residues. CDR1 and CDR2 from the germline V gene are SEHNR and FQNEAQ (reference sequence). With 5 bases removed from V and 4 bases from J, the gap between germline ends came to 14 bases. The CDR3 coding sequence is TGTGCCAGCAGCCCCTACTCCCAAATCTATGGCTACACCTTC. This gives the protein CASSPYSQIYGYTF.

V gene TRBV19 combines with J gene TRBJ1-1; 9 positions agree with TRBD1. Germline CDR1 reads LNHDA; CDR2 reads SQIVND (reference sequence). The CDR3 length is 14 residues. The V segment lost 5 bases and the J segment 4 bases; nucleotides outside the gene matches: 5. The CDR3 DNA reads TGTGCCAGTAGTGAAAGGACAGGGGCCACTGAAGCTTTCTTT. Translating it yields CASSERTGATEAFF.

This clone has just a few counts. The genes are TRBV7-9 and TRBJ2-7; perhaps TRBD2 as D (6 bases). Trimming stripped 4 bases from V and 0 bases from J, with 13 bases between. The germline gives CDR1 SEHNR, CDR2 FQNEAQ (reference sequence). This CDR3 is built from 15 residues. This CDR3 is CASSSDSSVSYEQYF. The CDR3 DNA sequence: TGTGCCAGCAGCTCGGATTCTAGCGTCTCCTACGAGCAGTACTTC.

The chain has TRBV7-9 and TRBJ2-3, with 12 bases fitting TRBD2. Germline V gives CDR1 SEHNR, CDR2 FQNEAQ (reference sequence). The CDR3 spans 17 residues. After removal of 5 bases from V and 3 bases from J, the junction contained 9 bases not matched to a gene. The CDR3 nucleotides are TGTGCCAGCAGCGGAGGACTAGCGGGATTTGGAACAGATACGCAGTATTTT. Encoded protein: CASSGGLAGFGTDTQYF.

The V and J genes are TRBV29-1 and TRBJ1-2; 7 bases line up with TRBD1. The J segment lost 4 bases and the V segment lost 4 bases, leaving 9 bases of the junction unmatched. The CDR3 has 14 residues. Germline V gene sequence: CDR1 SQVTM, CDR2 ANQGSEA. In DNA, the CDR3 is TGCAGCGTTGGTCGACAGGGTACTCGCTATGGCTACACCTTC. Encoded protein: CSVGRQGTRYGYTF.

This clone was found once. This chain joins TRBV19 and TRBJ1-2; unclear D gene. Trimming removed 1 base at V and 5 bases at J, with 14 bases between. Germline V gene lookup returns CDR1 LNHDA and CDR2 SQIVND (reference sequence). The CDR3 is 15 residues long. The CDR3 sequence is CASSIVWSPQYGYTF. The DNA of the CDR3 is TGTGCCAGTAGTATAGTGTGGAGCCCTCAGTATGGCTACACCTTC.

V is TRBV28 and J is TRBJ2-5; the D gene could be TRBD1 or TRBD2 (5 bases each). Trimming removed 0 bases at V and 1 base at J, with 9 bases between. CDR3 length equals 15 residues. Germline V gene lookup returns CDR1 MDHEN and CDR2 SYDVKM. CDR3 bases: TGTGCCAGCAGTTTATGGGGGGACCGCCAAGAGACCCAGTACTTC. Amino acids: CASSLWGDRQETQYF. Based on the CDR3 plus reference TRBV28 and TRBJ2-5, the full variable domain is DVKVTQSSRYLVKRTGEKVFLECVQDMDHENMFWYRQDPGLGLRLIYFSYDVKMKEKGDIPEGYSVSREKKERFSLILESASTNQTSMYLCASSLWGDRQETQYFGPGTRLLVL.